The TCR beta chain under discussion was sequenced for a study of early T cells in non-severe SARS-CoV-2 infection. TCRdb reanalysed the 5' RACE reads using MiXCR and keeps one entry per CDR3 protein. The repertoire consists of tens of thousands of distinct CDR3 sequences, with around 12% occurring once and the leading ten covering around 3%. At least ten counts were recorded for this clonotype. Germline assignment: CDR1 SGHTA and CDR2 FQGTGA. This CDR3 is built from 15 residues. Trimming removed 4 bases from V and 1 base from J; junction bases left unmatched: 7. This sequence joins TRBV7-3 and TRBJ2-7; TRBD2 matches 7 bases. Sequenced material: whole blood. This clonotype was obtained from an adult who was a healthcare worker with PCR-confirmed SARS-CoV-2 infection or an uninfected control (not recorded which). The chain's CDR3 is CASSSPDGGSYEQYF. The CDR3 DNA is TGTGCCAGCAGCTCTCCGGACGGGGGGTCCTACGAGCAGTACTTC.